Listed below are T cell receptor beta chains from one sample, sequenced in a study of identical twins. TCRdb reprocessed the 5' RACE reads via MiXCR and lists one record per CDR3 protein. This sample yields 250,000 or so distinct CDR3 sequences, of which about 7.3% are seen a single time; around 3.4% belongs to the top ten. The data were also submitted as part of a second study, on yellow fever vaccine responses in identical twins.

Sequencing was done on a sample of memory (CD45RO+) T cells sorted from blood. Receptors were obtained from a young woman in good health. Each CDR3 is given with its conserved first and last residue. The order of the fields is clone size, D gene, V gene, J gene, CDR3 protein, CDR3 DNA. The D gene is left open where the match is weak. Part of the rows lack a size; the others show once, few, many or a class for expanded clones.

clone size: few
D gene: .
V gene: TRBV24-1
J gene: TRBJ2-3
CDR3 protein: CATSDLKNRVGTDTQYF
CDR3 DNA: TGTGCCACCAGTGATTTAAAGAACAGGGTAGGAACAGATACGCAGTATTTT

clone size: few
D gene: .
V gene: TRBV7-2
J gene: TRBJ1-6
CDR3 protein: CASSLSFGPSWPLHF
CDR3 DNA: TGTGCCAGCAGCTTATCCTTTGGTCCGAGTTGGCCCCTCCACTTT

clone size: .
D gene: .
V gene: TRBV20-1
J gene: TRBJ1-1
CDR3 protein: CSASGQSTEAFF
CDR3 DNA: TGCAGTGCTAGTGGGCAGAGCACTGAAGCTTTCTTT

clone size: few
D gene: .
V gene: TRBV20-1
J gene: TRBJ1-4
CDR3 protein: CSARARNEKLFF
CDR3 DNA: TGCAGTGCTAGGGCCAGGAATGAAAAACTGTTTTTT

clone size: few
D gene: TRBD1
V gene: TRBV4-1
J gene: TRBJ2-1
CDR3 protein: CASSQGPGQYNEQFF
CDR3 DNA: TGCGCCAGCAGCCAAGGTCCGGGACAGTACAATGAGCAGTTCTTC

clone size: few
D gene: .
V gene: TRBV12-3/TRBV12-4
J gene: TRBJ1-5
CDR3 protein: CASSLGGRYSNQPQHF
CDR3 DNA: TGTGCCAGCAGTTTAGGGGGGAGGTATAGCAATCAGCCCCAGCATTTT

clone size: .
D gene: TRBD2
V gene: TRBV20-1
J gene: TRBJ2-1
CDR3 protein: CSAHGLAGANEQFF
CDR3 DNA: TGCAGTGCCCATGGACTAGCGGGGGCCAATGAGCAGTTCTTC

clone size: .
D gene: TRBD2
V gene: TRBV5-6
J gene: TRBJ2-5
CDR3 protein: CASSLLTSGRSETQYF
CDR3 DNA: TGTGCCAGCAGCTTGTTAACTAGCGGGAGGTCAGAGACCCAGTACTTC

clone size: few
D gene: .
V gene: TRBV12-3/TRBV12-4
J gene: TRBJ1-2
CDR3 protein: CASSLSRLPYGYTF
CDR3 DNA: TGTGCCAGCAGTTTATCCCGCCTTCCTTATGGCTACACCTTC

clone size: many
D gene: TRBD1
V gene: TRBV3-1
J gene: TRBJ2-1
CDR3 protein: CASSQADRATYNEQFF
CDR3 DNA: TGTGCCAGCAGCCAAGCGGACAGGGCAACCTACAATGAGCAGTTCTTC

clone size: .
D gene: TRBD2
V gene: TRBV3-1
J gene: TRBJ2-3
CDR3 protein: CASSQGTSGSGTQYF
CDR3 DNA: TGTGCCAGCAGTCAAGGAACTAGCGGGAGCGGTACGCAGTATTTT

clone size: few
D gene: .
V gene: TRBV10-3
J gene: TRBJ2-3
CDR3 protein: CAITQGHSTDTQYF
CDR3 DNA: TGTGCCATCACCCAGGGACATAGCACAGATACGCAGTATTTT

clone size: few
D gene: .
V gene: TRBV29-1
J gene: TRBJ2-5
CDR3 protein: CSVAEGGETQYF
CDR3 DNA: TGCAGCGTTGCTGAGGGCGGGGAGACCCAGTACTTC

clone size: few
D gene: .
V gene: TRBV27
J gene: TRBJ1-2
CDR3 protein: CASSPSSAGLYGYTF
CDR3 DNA: TGTGCCAGCAGTCCGAGCTCGGCAGGTCTTTATGGCTACACCTTC

clone size: many
D gene: .
V gene: TRBV4-2
J gene: TRBJ1-1
CDR3 protein: CASSQDTRGGFTEAFF
CDR3 DNA: TGTGCCAGCAGCCAAGATACGAGAGGGGGTTTCACTGAAGCTTTCTTT

clone size: many
D gene: .
V gene: TRBV2
J gene: TRBJ2-2
CDR3 protein: CASSALPTLGSDTGELFF
CDR3 DNA: TGTGCCAGCAGCGCCTTGCCGACCCTCGGATCGGACACCGGGGAGCTGTTTTTT

clone size: few
D gene: TRBD1
V gene: TRBV15
J gene: TRBJ2-4
CDR3 protein: CATSRAPPGQGGNIQYF
CDR3 DNA: TGTGCCACCAGCAGAGCCCCCCCGGGACAGGGTGGGAACATTCAGTACTTC

clone size: .
D gene: .
V gene: TRBV15
J gene: TRBJ2-5
CDR3 protein: CATSSSPRTTQETQYF
CDR3 DNA: TGTGCCACCAGTAGTAGCCCTCGGACTACCCAAGAGACCCAGTACTTC

clone size: .
D gene: TRBD1
V gene: TRBV20-1
J gene: TRBJ2-2
CDR3 protein: CSARSDRGLDGELFF
CDR3 DNA: TGCAGTGCTAGATCTGACAGGGGGCTGGACGGGGAGCTGTTTTTT

clone size: many
D gene: .
V gene: TRBV7-8
J gene: TRBJ2-7
CDR3 protein: CASSFGYPSSYEQYF
CDR3 DNA: TGTGCCAGCAGCTTTGGCTATCCGAGCTCCTACGAGCAGTACTTC

clone size: .
D gene: .
V gene: TRBV14
J gene: TRBJ2-7
CDR3 protein: CASSQGAGVINEQYF
CDR3 DNA: TGTGCCAGCAGCCAAGGCGCAGGGGTCATCAACGAGCAGTACTTC

clone size: .
D gene: TRBD1
V gene: TRBV28
J gene: TRBJ1-2
CDR3 protein: CASRQGVYGYTF
CDR3 DNA: TGTGCCAGCAGACAGGGGGTCTATGGCTACACCTTC

clone size: many
D gene: TRBD2
V gene: TRBV7-2
J gene: TRBJ2-1
CDR3 protein: CASSPRLASGTHNEQFF
CDR3 DNA: TGTGCCAGCAGCCCTAGGTTGGCTAGCGGGACCCACAATGAGCAGTTCTTC

clone size: .
D gene: .
V gene: TRBV5-1
J gene: TRBJ1-1
CDR3 protein: CASGLGAVNTEAFF
CDR3 DNA: TGCGCCAGCGGGCTTGGGGCGGTGAACACTGAAGCTTTCTTT

clone size: few
D gene: .
V gene: TRBV18
J gene: TRBJ2-1
CDR3 protein: CASSRDHTNLYNEQFF
CDR3 DNA: TGTGCCAGCTCACGCGACCATACTAACCTTTACAATGAGCAGTTCTTC

clone size: few
D gene: TRBD2
V gene: TRBV29-1
J gene: TRBJ2-7
CDR3 protein: CSVEPPTQGLPCPWVDEQYF
CDR3 DNA: TGCAGCGTTGAACCTCCCACCCAGGGACTACCCTGTCCCTGGGTCGACGAGCAGTACTTC

clone size: .
D gene: .
V gene: TRBV27
J gene: TRBJ2-1
CDR3 protein: CASTFRENALNHNEQFF
CDR3 DNA: TGTGCCAGCACCTTCCGGGAAAACGCTTTGAATCACAATGAGCAGTTCTTC

clone size: many
D gene: TRBD1
V gene: TRBV25-1
J gene: TRBJ2-7
CDR3 protein: CASSESPRTGLTYEQYF
CDR3 DNA: TGTGCCAGCAGTGAATCCCCTCGGACAGGATTAACCTACGAGCAGTACTTC

clone size: many
D gene: .
V gene: TRBV20-1
J gene: TRBJ2-5
CDR3 protein: CSARTSEGDWIETQYF
CDR3 DNA: TGCAGTGCTAGAACAAGCGAGGGAGACTGGATCGAGACCCAGTACTTC

clone size: .
D gene: TRBD1
V gene: TRBV5-1
J gene: TRBJ2-2
CDR3 protein: CASRPLGTANTGELFF
CDR3 DNA: TGCGCCAGCCGTCCCCTGGGGACAGCTAACACCGGGGAGCTGTTTTTT

clone size: many
D gene: TRBD2
V gene: TRBV10-3
J gene: TRBJ2-1
CDR3 protein: CAISPGTSGYNEQFF
CDR3 DNA: TGTGCCATCAGCCCCGGGACTAGCGGATACAATGAGCAGTTCTTC

clone size: many
D gene: TRBD1
V gene: TRBV10-2
J gene: TRBJ2-4
CDR3 protein: CASSPQPGQGEFSGKNIQYF
CDR3 DNA: TGCGCCAGCAGTCCACAACCGGGACAGGGGGAATTTTCGGGCAAAAACATTCAGTACTTC

clone size: many
D gene: .
V gene: TRBV2
J gene: TRBJ2-3
CDR3 protein: CASSDRASADTQYF
CDR3 DNA: TGTGCCAGCAGTGACAGGGCTTCAGCAGATACGCAGTATTTT

clone size: few
D gene: .
V gene: TRBV15
J gene: TRBJ1-1
CDR3 protein: CATRMPGWNTEAFF
CDR3 DNA: TGTGCCACCCGAATGCCGGGTTGGAACACTGAAGCTTTCTTT

clone size: many
D gene: .
V gene: TRBV20-1
J gene: TRBJ2-7
CDR3 protein: CSATLTGYEQYF
CDR3 DNA: TGCAGTGCTACCCTGACAGGCTACGAGCAGTACTTC

clone size: few
D gene: .
V gene: TRBV7-2
J gene: TRBJ2-5
CDR3 protein: CASSSEGLLGETQYF
CDR3 DNA: TGTGCCAGCAGCTCCGAGGGACTCCTGGGAGAGACCCAGTACTTC

clone size: many
D gene: .
V gene: TRBV29-1
J gene: TRBJ1-1
CDR3 protein: CSVEGGQMNTEAFF
CDR3 DNA: TGCAGCGTTGAAGGGGGCCAGATGAACACTGAAGCTTTCTTT

clone size: .
D gene: .
V gene: TRBV15
J gene: TRBJ1-4
CDR3 protein: CATSDPNQEKLFF
CDR3 DNA: TGTGCCACCAGCGACCCGAATCAGGAAAAACTGTTTTTT

clone size: .
D gene: .
V gene: TRBV6-5
J gene: TRBJ2-3
CDR3 protein: CASSYLGRVPDTQYF
CDR3 DNA: TGTGCCAGCAGTTACCTGGGCCGCGTGCCAGATACGCAGTATTTT

clone size: many
D gene: .
V gene: TRBV20-1
J gene: TRBJ1-1
CDR3 protein: CSARDMGGSDTEAFF
CDR3 DNA: TGCAGTGCTAGAGATATGGGGGGGTCGGACACTGAAGCTTTCTTT

clone size: few
D gene: TRBD2
V gene: TRBV5-1
J gene: TRBJ2-7
CDR3 protein: CASSLVASGNYEQYF
CDR3 DNA: TGCGCCAGCAGCTTGGTGGCTAGCGGGAACTACGAGCAGTACTTC

clone size: .
D gene: TRBD1
V gene: TRBV15
J gene: TRBJ2-2
CDR3 protein: CATSGTGEIGELFF
CDR3 DNA: TGTGCCACCAGCGGGACAGGGGAAATCGGGGAGCTGTTTTTT